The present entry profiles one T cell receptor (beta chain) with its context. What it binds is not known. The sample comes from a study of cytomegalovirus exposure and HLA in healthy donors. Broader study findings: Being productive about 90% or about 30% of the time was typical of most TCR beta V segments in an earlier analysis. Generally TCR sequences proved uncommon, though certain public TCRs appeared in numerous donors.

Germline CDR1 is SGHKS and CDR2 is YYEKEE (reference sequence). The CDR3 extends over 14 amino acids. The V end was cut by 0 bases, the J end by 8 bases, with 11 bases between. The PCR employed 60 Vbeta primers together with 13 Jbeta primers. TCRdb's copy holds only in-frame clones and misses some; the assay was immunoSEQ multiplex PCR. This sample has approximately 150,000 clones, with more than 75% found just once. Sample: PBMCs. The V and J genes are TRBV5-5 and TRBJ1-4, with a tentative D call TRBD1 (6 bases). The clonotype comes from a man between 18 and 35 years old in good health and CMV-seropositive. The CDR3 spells CASSLDPGVEKLFF. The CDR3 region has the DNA TGTGCCAGCAGCTTGGACCCAGGGGTGGAAAAACTGTTTTTT.